Listed here are 12 T cell receptor beta chains from one sample, sequenced in a study of blood T cells in healthy people across ages. The authors ran a second PCR of 7 to 11 cycles using a sample-barcoded 5' primer and a J-beta primer mix. TCRdb processed the 5' RACE reads anew with MiXCR; each CDR3 protein has one entry. The repertoire holds fewer than 900,000 distinct CDR3 sequences, with about 42% as singletons. Sequenced material: blood. These receptors originate from a woman aged 55-70 years in good health.

This clonotype showed up just once. This sequence may be a read error, since a much larger clone differs from it by one base. V usage is TRBV7-2 and J usage is TRBJ2-3; D ambiguous. CDR1 and CDR2 from the germline V gene are SGHTA and FQGNSA. There are 12 residues in the CDR3. The CDR3, as DNA: TGTGCCGGCAGCTCTGACACAGATACGCAGTATTTT. It specifies CAGSSDTDTQYF.

This clonotype turned up a few times. V gene TRBV9 combines with J gene TRBJ1-1, with D perhaps TRBD1 (5 bases). V was trimmed by 2 bases and J by 2 bases, leaving 13 bases between them. The CDR3 extends over 15 amino acids. CDR1 and CDR2 from the germline V gene are SGDLS and YYNGEE. CDR3 in DNA: TGTGCCAGCAGCGTCTCCGGGACGGTAAACACTGAAGCTTTCTTT. It codes for CASSVSGTVNTEAFF.

This clonotype was seen many times. The rearrangement uses TRBV9 and TRBJ2-7; D uncertain. V shed 4 bases and J shed 3 bases, with 11 bases lying between them. Germline V CDR1 and CDR2: SGDLS, YYNGEE. The CDR3 extends over 13 amino acids. CDR3 sequence: CASSPEPYYEQYF. The CDR3 DNA reads as TGTGCCAGCAGCCCTGAACCCTACTACGAGCAGTACTTC.

This clonotype was detected a few times. The CDR3 DNA is TGTGCCAGCAGACCCGGGAGCTCTGGGGCCAACGTCCTGACTTTC. Its protein product is CASRPGSSGANVLTF. V gene TRBV6-5 combines with J gene TRBJ2-6; possibly TRBD2 for D (6 bases). CDR3 length: 15 residues. Trimming shortened V by 6 bases and J by 0 bases, and 9 bases separated the two germline ends. Per the germline V gene, CDR1 is MNHEY and CDR2 is SVGAGI.

To note about this clonotype: This may come from a read error, since a much larger clone is one base off. This chain connects TRBV27 to TRBJ2-1, with D possibly TRBD1 on 6 matching bases. Trimming pared 6 bases from V and 10 bases from J, leaving 16 bases between. CDR1 is MNHEY, CDR2 SMNVEV, per germline (reference sequence). CDR3 length: 13 residues. DNA of the CDR3: TGTGCCAGCAGCAGGACAGTATCCTACGAGCAGTTCTTC. This encodes CASSRTVSYEQFF.

This chain links TRBV20-1 with TRBJ2-1; 8 bases agree with TRBD1. The germline V gene has CDR1 DFQATT and CDR2 SNEGSKA (reference sequence). J was trimmed by 7 bases and V by 2 bases; bases with no gene match: 1. The CDR3 has 12 amino acids. The CDR3 loop reads CSARNRGNEQFF. CDR3 nucleotides: TGCAGTGCTAGAAACAGGGGGAATGAGCAGTTCTTC.

The table lists this clonotype with many counts. V gene TRBV6-2 or TRBV6-3 combines with J gene TRBJ2-5; D is undetermined. The end of the DNA is better explained by TRBJ2-7, so the J call may be wrong. Germline V gene sequence: CDR1 MNHEY, CDR2 SVGEGT. The CDR3 is 12 amino acids. CDR3 DNA sequence: TGTGCCAGCAGTTACTCCATCGGCGAGCAGTACTTC. It codes for CASSYSIGEQYF.

This clonotype was detected only a few times. The chain joins TRBV20-1 to TRBJ1-5; D is ambiguous. Germline-derived CDR1 and CDR2 are DFQATT and SNEGSKA (reference sequence). V was clipped by 5 bases and J by 6 bases, with 17 bases between them. This CDR3 has 14 residues. The CDR3 DNA sequence: TGCAGTGCTCCCAGGCCCATGGGAAGTCAGCCCCAGCATTTT. Amino acids: CSAPRPMGSQPQHF.

V usage is TRBV12-3 or TRBV12-4 and J usage is TRBJ2-3; D gene unclear. The CDR3 totals 13 residues. V was pared by 5 bases and J by 2 bases, with 8 bases between. CDR3 amino acids: CASSILFTDTQYF. The CDR3 DNA reads TGTGCCAGCAGTATACTATTCACAGATACGCAGTATTTT.

This clonotype was observed a few times. This chain connects TRBV12-3 or TRBV12-4 to TRBJ2-2; 9 bases are shared with TRBD2. V trimming: 1 base; J trimming: 7 bases; junction bases outside the gene matches: 7. This CDR3 is built from 16 residues. The CDR3 is CASSLDAGGRNGELFF. The CDR3 bases are TGTGCCAGCAGTTTAGATGCGGGAGGGCGGAACGGGGAGCTGTTTTTT.

The rearrangement uses TRBV4-2 and TRBJ2-7, with D hard to call. The V end was cut by 0 bases, the J end by 3 bases, with 15 bases between. Germline V CDR1 and CDR2: LGHNA, YNFKEQ. The CDR3 consists of 16 residues. CDR3 residues: CASSQDSAGFGYEQYF. CDR3 coding DNA: TGTGCCAGCAGCCAAGATTCGGCTGGGTTCGGCTACGAGCAGTACTTC.

This clonotype has only a few counts. The chain joins TRBV12-3 or TRBV12-4 to TRBJ2-2, with D perhaps given as TRBD1 or TRBD2 (5 bases each). Deletions cut 8 bases from V and 3 bases from J, with 31 bases between. The CDR3 is made up of 20 amino acids. The CDR3 region has the DNA TGTGCCAGCTTACTCTTACCGTCCTTTGCCCCGGTGGGGGACACCGGGGAGCTGTTTTTT. This encodes CASLLLPSFAPVGDTGELFF.